This T cell receptor (beta chain) emerged from a study of control samples from healthy donors and cancer patients. Germline V gene lookup returns CDR1 LNHDA and CDR2 SQIVND (reference sequence). CDR3 length: 17 residues. Trimming stripped 6 bases from V and 3 bases from J, with 21 bases between. Clones were sequenced by immunoSEQ multiplex PCR, and TCRdb holds only the in-frame ones, with some missing. The sample comprises fewer than 200,000 clones, around 93% of which are singletons, and roughly 4.3% rests with the top ten. This clone was detected only once. V is TRBV19 and J is TRBJ2-1, with D tentatively TRBD1 (6 bases). Sequencing was done on a sample of blood. This clonotype was obtained from a woman aged 55-70 years in good health. CDR3 DNA: TGTGCCAGTAGACAAACTCTACGGACAGAGAACTACAATGAGCAGTTCTTC. This codes for CASRQTLRTENYNEQFF. Looking up the rest from reference TRBV19 and TRBJ2-1 gives the full variable domain: DGGITQSPKYLFRKEGQNVTLSCEQNLNHDAMYWYRQDPGQGLRLIYYSQIVNDFQKGDIAEGYSVSREKKESFPLTVTSAQKNPTAFYLCASRQTLRTENYNEQFFGPGTRLTVL.